These 15 T cell receptor beta chains originate from one sample sequenced in a study of T cell responses to AZD1222 COVID-19 vaccine. Assay used: immunoSEQ multiplex PCR; TCRdb lists only in-frame clones, some missing. The sample lists about 46,000 clones; roughly 90% were seen once. The starting material was peripheral blood, obtained 28 days after the second AZD1222 dose. These receptors all stem from an adult who received the AZD1222 COVID-19 vaccine.

The J gene is TRBJ1-2, the V gene TRBV5-4; a possible D gene is TRBD1 (5 bases). The CDR3 is 12 residues long. The germline gives CDR1 SGHNT, CDR2 YYREEE (reference sequence). V lost 4 bases, J lost 5 bases, and 9 bases lay in between. In DNA, the CDR3 is TGTGCCAGCAGCATCCCAGGGTATGGCTACACCTTC. It is translated as CASSIPGYGYTF.

The CDR3 protein is CASSLGRGGGFQPQHF. CDR3 coding DNA: TGTGCCAGCAGCTTAGGAAGGGGAGGAGGATTCCAGCCCCAGCATTTT. V usage is TRBV7-8 and J usage is TRBJ1-5; D is perhaps TRBD1 (5 bases). The V end was cut by 1 base, the J end by 7 bases, with 17 bases between. Germline CDR1 reads SGHVS; CDR2 reads FQNEAQ. The CDR3 runs 16 residues.

The J gene is TRBJ2-1, the V gene TRBV11-2, with D hard to call. V was clipped by 5 bases and J by 9 bases, with 14 bases between them. The germline V gene has CDR1 SGHAT and CDR2 FQNNGV. The CDR3 is made up of 13 amino acids. The CDR3 region is CASSPDIAGEQFF. CDR3 nucleotides: TGTGCCAGCAGCCCTGACATTGCCGGTGAGCAGTTCTTC.

This clone came up once. The rearrangement joins TRBV12-3 or TRBV12-4 to TRBJ1-1, with D perhaps matching TRBD1 (5 bases). The CDR3 has 13 residues. V lost 2 bases to trimming and J lost 3 bases, with 7 bases between them. CDR3 sequence (DNA): TGTGCCAGCAGTTTACGACAGTACACTGAAGCTTTCTTT. As protein: CASSLRQYTEAFF.

The rearrangement joins TRBV28 to TRBJ1-2; D might be TRBD1 (6 bases). CDR1 is MDHEN and CDR2 is SYDVKM in the germline V gene. The ends were cut back, 6 bases at V and 2 bases at J, with 16 bases in the middle. CDR3 length: 15 residues. CDR3 DNA sequence: TGTGCCAGCAGAGAACCGGGACACAAAAACTATGGCTACACCTTC. It codes for CASREPGHKNYGYTF.

V gene TRBV3-1 (or the pseudogene TRBV3-2) combines with J gene TRBJ2-1; D gene uncertain. Deletions cut 0 bases from V and 10 bases from J, with 7 bases between. Germline CDR1 is LGHDT and CDR2 is YNNKEL (reference sequence). The CDR3 totals 12 residues. CDR3 sequence (DNA): TGTGCCAGCAGCCAAGATGCGAGGGAGCAGTTCTTC. The encoded protein is CASSQDAREQFF.

The J gene is TRBJ1-5, the V gene TRBV7-6; no clear D gene. The CDR3 is 17 amino acids. The germline V gene has CDR1 SGHVS and CDR2 FNYEAQ. The V end lost 1 base, the J end lost 0 bases, and 13 bases lay between the germline ends. This CDR3 is CASSLESWADSNQPQHF. The DNA for the CDR3 is TGTGCCAGCAGCTTAGAGAGTTGGGCAGATAGCAATCAGCCCCAGCATTTT.

The V gene is TRBV15, the J gene TRBJ2-5; D not certain. The germline V gene encodes CDR1 LNHNV and CDR2 YYDKDF (reference sequence). V was trimmed by 7 bases and J by 2 bases, leaving 11 bases between them. The CDR3 covers 13 residues. CDR3 DNA sequence: TGTGCCACCACCGCCCGGTTACAAGAGACCCAGTACTTC. Translating gives CATTARLQETQYF.

The chain recombines TRBV5-5 with TRBJ1-2; D remains unclear. The CDR3 covers 13 residues. The V end was cut by 2 bases, the J end by 8 bases, with 13 bases between. Germline values: CDR1 SGHKS, CDR2 YYEKEE (reference sequence). CDR3 nucleotide sequence: TGTGCCAGCAGCTTAATTGAGGGCTCGGGCTACACCTTC. Encoded protein: CASSLIEGSGYTF.

The chain combines TRBV11-2 with TRBJ1-3, with 7 bases that match TRBD1. V lost 0 bases to trimming and J lost 2 bases; unmatched junction nucleotides: 4. Germline-derived CDR1 and CDR2 are SGHAT and FQNNGV. The CDR3 length is 16 residues. The CDR3 DNA reads TGTGCCAGCAGCTTAGACCCGACAGGGCCTGGAAACACCATATATTTT. Amino acids: CASSLDPTGPGNTIYF.

This chain joins TRBV5-1 and TRBJ1-5; weak D call: TRBD1 (6 bases). Trimming shortened V by 0 bases and J by 2 bases, and 9 bases separated the two germline ends. CDR1 SGHRS and CDR2 YFSETQ come from the germline V gene. The CDR3 covers 15 residues. In nucleotides, the CDR3 is TGCGCCAGCAGCTTGGTGGCAGGGGGCAATCAGCCCCAGCATTTT. This encodes CASSLVAGGNQPQHF.

The chain joins TRBV28 to TRBJ2-1; 13 bases align to TRBD2. The V gene's germline CDR1 is MDHEN and CDR2 SYDVKM. There are 17 residues in the CDR3. V lost 5 bases, J lost 0 bases, and 4 bases stayed unmatched. The CDR3 DNA is TGTGCCAGCAGTCCCTGGACTAGCGGGAGCTCCTACAATGAGCAGTTCTTC. It translates to CASSPWTSGSSYNEQFF.

The rearrangement links TRBV4-1 to TRBJ2-1, with 8 bases lining up with TRBD2. The CDR3 sequence is 16 residues long. CDR1 and CDR2 (germline): MGHRA, YSYEKL. Trimming removed 3 bases from V and 6 bases from J; junction bases left unmatched: 10. The CDR3 loop is CASSHLSGTRFNEQFF. Here the CDR3 DNA reads TGCGCCAGCAGCCACTTGTCCGGGACTAGATTCAATGAGCAGTTCTTC.

This clone was detected once. J is TRBJ2-7 and V is TRBV27; D gene unclear. The CDR3 loop spans 13 amino acids. Germline loops: CDR1 MNHEY, CDR2 SMNVEV (reference sequence). V was cut by 3 bases and J by 5 bases, with 11 bases left in between. CDR3 loop: CASSFLQAHEQYF. CDR3 bases: TGTGCCAGCAGTTTCCTCCAGGCGCACGAGCAGTACTTC.

V and J are TRBV9 and TRBJ2-5; TRBD1 might be the D (5 bases). Germline values: CDR1 SGDLS, CDR2 YYNGEE. The germline V and J ends were trimmed by 2 bases and 5 bases, with 13 bases remaining between them. This CDR3 spans 14 amino acids. The DNA of the CDR3 is TGTGCCAGCAGCGTCGAAGGGGTCGGGGAGACCCAGTACTTC. Its protein is CASSVEGVGETQYF.